These 25 T cell receptor beta chains share one sample of origin, sequenced in a study of beta chain features in type 1 diabetes. The entirety of the isolated RNA underwent reverse transcription, so expressed TCRB transcripts were sequenced. The repertoire was sequenced with immunoSEQ multiplex PCR; TCRdb's copy has only in-frame clones and lacks some. The sample shows 300,000 to 350,000 clones, around 19% of them seen only once. Sequenced sample: naive CD4+ T cells from blood. The receptors come from a woman under 30 in good health.

The rearrangement uses TRBV30 and TRBJ2-7; 10 bases are shared with TRBD2. The V segment lost 4 bases and the J segment 6 bases; nucleotides outside the gene matches: 15. The CDR3 is 16 amino acids. Germline-derived CDR1 and CDR2 are GTSNPN and SVGIG (reference sequence). The CDR3 DNA is TGTGCCTGGAACCGTCCCCTAGCGGGAGCAACGGGCGAGCAGTACTTC. It specifies CAWNRPLAGATGEQYF.

This clone was found a few times. V gene TRBV2 combines with J gene TRBJ2-5; D not resolved. V dropped 3 bases and J dropped 6 bases, with 8 bases sitting between them. This CDR3 comprises 12 residues. CDR1 is SNHLY, CDR2 FYNNEI, per germline. CDR3 sequence (DNA): TGTGCCAGCAGTGAGTCGAGTCAGACCCAGTACTTC. Translating it yields CASSESSQTQYF. The full variable domain, with the rest looked up from reference TRBV2 and TRBJ2-5, is EPEVTQTPSHQVTQMGQEVILRCVPISNHLYFYWYRQILGQKVEFLVSFYNNEISEKSEIFDDQFSVERPDGSNFTLKIRSTKLEDSAMYFCASSESSQTQYFGPGTRLLVL.

The rearrangement uses TRBV7-9 and TRBJ2-5, with 8 bases aligning to TRBD2. CDR1 is SEHNR and CDR2 is FQNEAQ in the germline V gene (reference sequence). The CDR3 consists of 14 residues. Unmatched junction bases numbered 6, after V lost 5 bases and J lost 4 bases. CDR3 coding DNA: TGTGCCAGCAGCCGGACTAGCCTAGGAGAGACCCAGTACTTC. Translated, it gives CASSRTSLGETQYF.

The chain links TRBV20-1 to TRBJ1-2; possibly TRBD1 for D (6 bases). The germline V and J ends were trimmed by 7 bases and 5 bases, with 11 bases remaining between them. Germline V lookup: CDR1 DFQATT, CDR2 SNEGSKA (reference sequence). The CDR3 length is 11 residues. The CDR3, as DNA: TGCAGTGTCGCGGACAGATATGGCTACACCTTC. Its translation is CSVADRYGYTF.

This clone has a handful of counts. The chain couples TRBV11-1 to TRBJ2-5, with D perhaps TRBD1 (5 bases). The CDR3 contains 15 residues. The germline V and J ends were trimmed by 9 bases and 14 bases, with 31 bases remaining between them. CDR1 and CDR2 from the germline V gene are SGHAT and FQDESV (reference sequence). DNA of the CDR3: TGTGCCAGTCGCCGAAGGGGCCCTACTGACGGCCTGCTATACTTC. This codes for CASRRRGPTDGLLYF.

The CDR3 nucleotides are TGTGCCTGGAGTGTACCGGGACAGGGGAGGCACACCTTC. Amino acids: CAWSVPGQGRHTF. The J gene is TRBJ1-2, the V gene TRBV30; 10 bases fit TRBD1. This CDR3 is built from 13 residues. Germline loops: CDR1 GTSNPN, CDR2 SVGIG (reference sequence). Unmatched junction bases numbered 7, after V lost 0 bases and J lost 12 bases.

This chain uses TRBV29-1 with TRBJ1-1, with TRBD1 identical over 10 bases. With V trimmed by 7 bases and J by 5 bases, 16 bases remained unmatched. Germline CDR1 reads SQVTM; CDR2 reads ANQGSEA. The CDR3 sequence is 16 residues long. The CDR3 spells CSALGTGVSQWTEAFF. The CDR3 DNA reads as TGCAGCGCCCTAGGGACAGGGGTCTCGCAGTGGACTGAAGCTTTCTTT.

The V and J genes are TRBV19 and TRBJ2-6; D not resolved. This CDR3 has 17 residues. The V gene's germline CDR1 is LNHDA and CDR2 SQIVND (reference sequence). V lost 5 bases to trimming and J lost 0 bases, with 14 bases between them. The CDR3 spells CASSPDFFSSGANVLTF. CDR3 nucleotide sequence: TGTGCCAGTAGTCCCGACTTCTTTAGCTCTGGGGCCAACGTCCTGACTTTC.

Here the CDR3 reads CATSLAGASTDTQYF. The DNA of the CDR3 is TGTGCCACCTCGCTAGCGGGAGCTAGCACAGATACGCAGTATTTT. The chain links TRBV2 to TRBJ2-3, with 10 positions matching TRBD2. The CDR3 consists of 15 residues. Trimming took 10 bases from V and 0 from J; bases not matched to a gene: 7. Germline V lookup: CDR1 SNHLY, CDR2 FYNNEI.

With respect to this clone: An end of the junction differs from the germline gene, which may be a read error. The rearrangement uses TRBV5-1 and TRBJ2-7; 9 positions agree with TRBD1. The CDR3 spans 15 residues. CDR1 is SGHRS, CDR2 YFSETQ, per germline. The CDR3 loop is CASIPGTGSSYEQYF. The CDR3 nucleotides read TGCGCCAGCATCCCCGGGACAGGGAGTTCCTATGAGCAGTACTTC.

On this clone: The same CDR3 arises from other DNA sequences in this sample as well. The chain carries TRBV5-1 and TRBJ2-5; maybe TRBD1 (5 bases). CDR1 SGHRS and CDR2 YFSETQ come from the germline V gene. Trimming took off 2 bases at V and 3 bases at J, with 5 bases between the two ends. This CDR3 is built from 12 residues. The CDR3, as DNA: TGCGCCAGCAGCTTAGGGGAAGAGACCCAGTACTTC. It translates to CASSLGEETQYF.

The sample holds a few counts of this clone. V and J are TRBV4-1 and TRBJ1-2; weak D call: TRBD1 (5 bases). With 0 bases removed from V and 12 bases from J, the gap between germline ends came to 14 bases. This CDR3 contains 13 residues. Germline V gene lookup returns CDR1 MGHRA and CDR2 YSYEKL. The CDR3 DNA is TGCGCCAGCAGCCAAGATCCAGGGAAAAGGAACACCTTC. Encoded protein: CASSQDPGKRNTF.

This clone was detected only a few times. The chain is built from TRBV9 and TRBJ2-1; TRBD2 aligns across 13 bases. J gave up 8 bases and V 1 base, and 12 bases lay outside the gene matches. The CDR3 has 18 amino acids. In germline, CDR1 is SGDLS, CDR2 YYNGEE. The CDR3 DNA is TGTGCCAGCAGCGTAACTAGCGGGAGGGCCATTGGACTAGATGAGCAGTTCTTC. Encoded protein: CASSVTSGRAIGLDEQFF.

The J gene is TRBJ2-1, the V gene TRBV6-5, with D possibly TRBD2 on 6 matching bases. The CDR3 length is 12 residues. Trimming pared 6 bases from V and 10 bases from J, leaving 13 bases between. Per germline, CDR1 MNHEY and CDR2 SVGAGI. The CDR3 loop is CASRALGREQFF. Written as DNA, the CDR3 is TGTGCCAGCAGGGCTTTAGGGAGGGAGCAGTTCTTC.

The rearrangement links TRBV6-1 to TRBJ2-7; 7 bases fit TRBD1. The CDR3 covers 15 residues. The germline CDR1 and CDR2 sequences are MNHNS and SASEGT. V dropped 7 bases and J dropped 7; count of bases not matched to a gene: 16. DNA of the CDR3: TGTGCCAGCACTACAGGACAGGACAATATTAGGGAGCAGTACTTC. This codes for CASTTGQDNIREQYF.

The CDR3 bases are TGTGCCAGCTCACCGGGGCAGGACTACGAGCAGTACTTC. Translated, it gives CASSPGQDYEQYF. The chain recombines TRBV18 with TRBJ2-7; D is possibly TRBD1 (5 bases). The CDR3 is 13 amino acids. CDR1 is KGHSH and CDR2 is LQKENI in the germline V gene. Trimming cost V 3 bases and J 3 bases, with 9 bases left between them.

In this sample, this clone turned up a few times. The rearrangement joins TRBV9 to TRBJ2-1; weak D call: TRBD2 (5 bases). Germline V lookup: CDR1 SGDLS, CDR2 YYNGEE. The CDR3 length is 15 residues. Trimming shortened V by 0 bases and J by 9 bases, and 16 bases separated the two germline ends. The chain's CDR3 is CASSVAVSIASEQFF. The CDR3 bases are TGTGCCAGCAGCGTAGCCGTATCGATAGCGAGTGAGCAGTTCTTC.

The J gene is TRBJ1-1, the V gene TRBV7-9; D possibly corresponds to TRBD1 (6 bases). Per the germline V gene, CDR1 is SEHNR and CDR2 is FQNEAQ (reference sequence). Between the trimmed V and J ends, which lost 1 base and 10 bases, there was a span of 13 bases. The CDR3 runs 13 residues. The CDR3 is CASSLEQGSRAFF. In DNA form, the CDR3 reads TGTGCCAGCAGCTTAGAACAGGGAAGCAGAGCTTTCTTT.

V gene TRBV13 combines with J gene TRBJ2-5; weak D call: TRBD2 (5 bases). V was trimmed by 7 bases and J by 5 bases, leaving 20 bases between them. In germline, CDR1 is PRHDT, CDR2 FYEKMQ (reference sequence). This CDR3 spans 15 amino acids. The CDR3 sequence: CASKNTGRVWETQYF. For the CDR3, the DNA is TGTGCCAGCAAGAATACCGGGCGGGTTTGGGAGACCCAGTACTTC.

A few counts support this clone. This chain uses TRBV5-1 with TRBJ2-3; 9 bases fit TRBD1. V was clipped by 0 bases and J by 2 bases; unmatched bases: 1. The CDR3 extends over 15 amino acids. The germline CDR1 and CDR2 sequences are SGHRS and YFSETQ. The CDR3 reads CASSLGDRATDTQYF. CDR3 in DNA: TGCGCCAGCAGCTTGGGGGACAGGGCCACAGATACGCAGTATTTT. The full variable domain, in which reference TRBV5-1 and TRBJ2-3 provide the parts outside the CDR3, is KAGVTQTPRYLIKTRGQQVTLSCSPISGHRSVSWYQQTPGQGLQFLFEYFSETQRNKGNFPGRFSGRQFSNSRSEMNVSTLELGDSALYLCASSLGDRATDTQYFGPGTRLTVL.

A few counts support this clone. V gene TRBV11-2 combines with J gene TRBJ2-1; 11 bases agree with TRBD2. The J segment lost 7 bases and the V segment lost 3 bases, leaving 14 bases of the junction unmatched. This CDR3 region has 18 residues. Germline CDR1 reads SGHAT; CDR2 reads FQNNGV. CDR3 sequence (DNA): TGTGCCAGCAGCTTTGGGCTAGCGGGAGGACCCTACGGTAATGAGCAGTTCTTC. Translation gives CASSFGLAGGPYGNEQFF.

The V and J genes are TRBV30 and TRBJ2-6; a weak D match, TRBD2 (6 bases). The CDR3 covers 16 residues. Germline V gene sequence: CDR1 GTSNPN, CDR2 SVGIG (reference sequence). Trimming shortened V by 4 bases and J by 0 bases, and 13 bases separated the two germline ends. The CDR3 sequence: CAWKAGLISGANVLTF. CDR3 nucleotides: TGTGCCTGGAAGGCGGGGCTGATCTCTGGGGCCAACGTCCTGACTTTC.

This clone has only a few counts. The J gene is TRBJ2-1, the V gene TRBV11-3; 12 nucleotides match TRBD2. CDR3 length: 17 amino acids. Germline loops: CDR1 SGHNT, CDR2 YENEEA. The J segment lost 6 bases and the V segment lost 2 bases, leaving 8 bases of the junction unmatched. Written as DNA, the CDR3 is TGTGCCAGCAGCTTAAGGGGACTAGCGGGTTCCGTCAATGAGCAGTTCTTC. Amino acids: CASSLRGLAGSVNEQFF.

The V and J genes are TRBV19 and TRBJ2-5; TRBD1 is a possible D gene (6 bases). The germline CDR1 and CDR2 sequences are LNHDA and SQIVND (reference sequence). The V and J ends lost 7 bases and 2 bases respectively, with 14 bases between them. The CDR3 runs 14 residues. The CDR3 DNA reads as TGTGCCAGTACCACAGGGTCCGAACAAGAGACCCAGTACTTC. It specifies CASTTGSEQETQYF.

The sample holds a few counts of this clone. The chain is built from TRBV7-2 and TRBJ2-7; weak D call: TRBD1 (5 bases). Trimming cost V 5 bases and J 0 bases, with 14 bases left between them. Germline V gene lookup returns CDR1 SGHTA and CDR2 FQGNSA. This CDR3 contains 15 residues. The CDR3 DNA sequence: TGTGCCAGCAGCCTCAGGGCTGGAAGCTCCTACGAGCAGTACTTC. Translated: CASSLRAGSSYEQYF.